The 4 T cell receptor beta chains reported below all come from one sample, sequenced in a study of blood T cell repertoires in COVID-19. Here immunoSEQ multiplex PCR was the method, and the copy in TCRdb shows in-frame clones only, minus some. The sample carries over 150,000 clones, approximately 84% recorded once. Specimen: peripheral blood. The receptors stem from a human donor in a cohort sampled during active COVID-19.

The CDR3: CAWSLLQVGGYTF. CDR3 DNA: TGTGCCTGGAGTCTCCTCCAGGTTGGGGGCTACACCTTC. The V gene is TRBV30, the J gene TRBJ1-2, with D hard to call. Looked up from germline, CDR1 is GTSNPN and CDR2 is SVGIG (reference sequence). The CDR3 covers 13 residues. The V and J ends lost 2 bases and 8 bases respectively, with 15 bases between them.

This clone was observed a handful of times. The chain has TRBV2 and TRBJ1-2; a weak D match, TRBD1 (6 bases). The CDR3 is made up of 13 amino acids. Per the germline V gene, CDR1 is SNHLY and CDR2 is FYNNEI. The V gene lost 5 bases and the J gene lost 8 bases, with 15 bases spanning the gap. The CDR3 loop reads CASSQRYRDGYTF. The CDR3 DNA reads TGTGCCAGCAGTCAAAGATACAGGGACGGCTACACCTTC. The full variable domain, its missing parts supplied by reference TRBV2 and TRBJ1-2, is EPEVTQTPSHQVTQMGQEVILRCVPISNHLYFYWYRQILGQKVEFLVSFYNNEISEKSEIFDDQFSVERPDGSNFTLKIRSTKLEDSAMYFCASSQRYRDGYTFGSGTRLTVV.

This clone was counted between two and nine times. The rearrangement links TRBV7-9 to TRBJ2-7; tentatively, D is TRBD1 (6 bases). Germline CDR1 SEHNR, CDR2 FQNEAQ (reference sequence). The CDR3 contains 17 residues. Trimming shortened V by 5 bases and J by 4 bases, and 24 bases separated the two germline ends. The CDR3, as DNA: TGTGCCAGCAGCCCCTACTCCGGTGGCAGGGGTTTGTACGAGCAGTACTTC. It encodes CASSPYSGGRGLYEQYF.

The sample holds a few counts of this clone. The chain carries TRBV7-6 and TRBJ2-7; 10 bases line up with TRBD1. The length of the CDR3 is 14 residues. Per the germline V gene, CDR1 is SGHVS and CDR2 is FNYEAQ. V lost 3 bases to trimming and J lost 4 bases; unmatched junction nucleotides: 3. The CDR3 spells CASSLTGGRYEQYF. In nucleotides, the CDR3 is TGTGCCAGCAGCTTGACAGGGGGCAGGTACGAGCAGTACTTC.